The present TCR beta chain was sequenced within a study of cytomegalovirus exposure and HLA in healthy donors. The CDR3 runs to 15 residues. The V and J ends lost 5 bases and 2 bases respectively, with 16 bases between them. CDR1 is MDHEN and CDR2 is SYDVKM in the germline V gene. A remark on this clone: Its antigen remains unidentified.

Overall study results and limits: Researchers counted 180 or so TCR beta chains as cytomegalovirus-associated.

Clones were read by immunoSEQ multiplex PCR, and TCRdb kept only the in-frame ones, dropping some. The data show 60,000 to 85,000 clones, about 94% seen once. The chain has TRBV28 and TRBJ2-7; D may be TRBD1 (6 bases). The sequence derives from a man between 18 and 29 years old in good health and CMV-seropositive. Sequencing input: PBMCs. DNA of the CDR3: TGTGCCAGCAGTCCCATCCGGGACATGCCCTACGAGCAGTACTTC. Translation gives CASSPIRDMPYEQYF.